The present T cell receptor (beta chain) was sequenced within a study of shared clonotypes between healthy human individuals. Points from the study as a whole: Sharing of clonotypes among donors was expected to vary with sequencing depth. Collection of samples was limited to blood; tissue repertoires likely differ.

Sequencing was performed with immunoSEQ multiplex PCR; in TCRdb, only in-frame clones are kept and a portion is missing. Found here are some 2,500,000 clones, roughly 92% of them singletons; the top ten hold 0.3% to 0.45%. Points on this clone: Antigen unknown.

Trimming removed 6 bases from V and 8 bases from J, with 13 bases in between. Germline V gives CDR1 LNHDA, CDR2 SQIVND (reference sequence). The CDR3 has 12 amino acids. Donation came from healthy HIV-negative adults that had no recent acute infections or vaccinations. Into CD45RA+ naive and CD45RA-negative memory subsets, the CD4+ cells were split. The receptor was isolated from a man in his late teens or twenties in good health. Some clones in this sample may be carry-over from other donors' samples. Input material: naive CD4+ T cells from PBMCs. Subset: CD45RA+ positively selected. The chain joins TRBV19 to TRBJ1-1; tentative D call: TRBD1 (5 bases). CDR3 DNA: TGTGCCAGTAGCAACAGGTTCGGCGAAGCTTTCTTT. This codes for CASSNRFGEAFF.